This TCR beta chain was sequenced in a study of response to subunit inactivated influenza vaccine. A single record per CDR3 protein comes from TCRdb applying MiXCR to the RT-PCR reads. The sample lists around 650,000 distinct CDR3 sequences; around 14% were seen once. This CDR3 contains 14 residues. CDR1 is MNHEY and CDR2 is SVGEGT in the germline V gene. Deletions cut 1 base from V and 5 bases from J, with 9 bases between. This clonotype was observed a few times. V gene TRBV6-2 or TRBV6-3 combines with J gene TRBJ1-5; D may be TRBD1 (5 bases). The TCR comes from a man in his fifties or sixties who received an inactivated influenza vaccine. The sample consisted of PBMCs from blood, taken about 12 days after vaccination. CDR3 nucleotide sequence: TGTGCCAGCAGTTACTACACAGGTGATCAGCCCCAGCATTTT. Translation: CASSYYTGDQPQHF.